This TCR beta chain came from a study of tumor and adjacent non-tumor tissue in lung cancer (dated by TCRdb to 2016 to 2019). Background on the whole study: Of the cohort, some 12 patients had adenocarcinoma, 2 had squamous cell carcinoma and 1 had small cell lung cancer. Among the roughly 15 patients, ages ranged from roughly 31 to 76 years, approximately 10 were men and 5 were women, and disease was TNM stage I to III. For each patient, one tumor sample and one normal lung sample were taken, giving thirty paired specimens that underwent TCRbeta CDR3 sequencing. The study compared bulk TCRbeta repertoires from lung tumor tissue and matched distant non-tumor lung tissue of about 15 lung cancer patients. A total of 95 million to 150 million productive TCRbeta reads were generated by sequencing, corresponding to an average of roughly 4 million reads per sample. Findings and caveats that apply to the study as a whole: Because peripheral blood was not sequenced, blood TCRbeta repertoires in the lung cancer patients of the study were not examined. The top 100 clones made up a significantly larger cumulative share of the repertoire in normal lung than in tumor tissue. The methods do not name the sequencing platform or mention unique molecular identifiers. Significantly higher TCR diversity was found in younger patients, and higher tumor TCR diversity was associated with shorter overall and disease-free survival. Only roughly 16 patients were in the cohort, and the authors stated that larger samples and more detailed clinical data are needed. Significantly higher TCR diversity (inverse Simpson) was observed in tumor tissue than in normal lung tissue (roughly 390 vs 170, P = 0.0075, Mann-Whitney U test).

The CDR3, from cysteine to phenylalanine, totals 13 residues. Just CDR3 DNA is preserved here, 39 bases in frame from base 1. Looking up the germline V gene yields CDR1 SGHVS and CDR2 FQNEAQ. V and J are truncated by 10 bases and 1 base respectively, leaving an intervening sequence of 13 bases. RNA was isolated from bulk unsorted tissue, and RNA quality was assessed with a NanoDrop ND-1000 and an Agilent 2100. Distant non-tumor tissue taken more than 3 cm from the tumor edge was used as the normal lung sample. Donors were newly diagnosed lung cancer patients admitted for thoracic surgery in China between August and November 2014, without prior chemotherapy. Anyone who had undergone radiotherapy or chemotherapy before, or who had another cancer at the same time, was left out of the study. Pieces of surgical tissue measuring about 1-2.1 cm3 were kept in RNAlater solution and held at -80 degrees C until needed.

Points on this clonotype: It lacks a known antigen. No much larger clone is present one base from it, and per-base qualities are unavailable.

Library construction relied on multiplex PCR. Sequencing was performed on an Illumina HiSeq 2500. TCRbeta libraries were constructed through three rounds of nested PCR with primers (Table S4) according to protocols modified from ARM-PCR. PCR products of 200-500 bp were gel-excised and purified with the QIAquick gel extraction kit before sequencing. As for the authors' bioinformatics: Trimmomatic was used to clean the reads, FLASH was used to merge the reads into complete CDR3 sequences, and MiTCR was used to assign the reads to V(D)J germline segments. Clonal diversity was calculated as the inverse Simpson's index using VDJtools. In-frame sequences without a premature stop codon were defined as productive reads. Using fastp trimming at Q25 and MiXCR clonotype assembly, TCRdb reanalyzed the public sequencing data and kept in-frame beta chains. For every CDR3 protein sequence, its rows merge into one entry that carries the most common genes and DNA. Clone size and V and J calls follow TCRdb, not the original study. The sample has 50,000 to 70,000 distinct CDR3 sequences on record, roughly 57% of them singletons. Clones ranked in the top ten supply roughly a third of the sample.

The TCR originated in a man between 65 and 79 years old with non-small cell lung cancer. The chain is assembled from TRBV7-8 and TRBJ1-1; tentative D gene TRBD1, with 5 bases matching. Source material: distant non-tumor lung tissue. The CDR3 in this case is CANGLGANTEAFF. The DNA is TGTGCCAACGGCTTAGGGGCGAACACTGAAGCTTTCTTT. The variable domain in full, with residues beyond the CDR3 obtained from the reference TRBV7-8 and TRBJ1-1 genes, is GAGVSQSPRYKVAKRGQDVALRCDPISGHVSLFWYQQALGQGPEFLTYFQNEAQLDKSGLPSDRFFAERPEGSVSTLKIQRTQQEDSAVYLCANGLGANTEAFFGQGTRLTVV.